This T cell receptor (beta chain) was obtained from a study of T cell changes during pregnancy in multiple sclerosis. Profiled with immunoSEQ multiplex PCR; TCRdb holds only in-frame clones, not every one. The sample lists 25,000 to 35,000 clones; 92% were seen once. This CDR3 has 15 residues. Germline V gene lookup returns CDR1 SGHNT and CDR2 YYREEE (reference sequence). V shed 5 bases and J shed 5 bases, with 16 bases lying between them. This clone was counted a few times. Sequences were derived from peripheral blood, sampled in the first trimester of pregnancy. The J gene is TRBJ1-4, the V gene TRBV5-4; D call uncertain. The receptor was derived from a female donor in good health, enrolled as a control in a pregnancy study. The CDR3, as DNA: TGTGCCAGCAGGTCTGCCCCCGGACTAAATGAAAAACTGTTTTTT. This encodes CASRSAPGLNEKLFF.